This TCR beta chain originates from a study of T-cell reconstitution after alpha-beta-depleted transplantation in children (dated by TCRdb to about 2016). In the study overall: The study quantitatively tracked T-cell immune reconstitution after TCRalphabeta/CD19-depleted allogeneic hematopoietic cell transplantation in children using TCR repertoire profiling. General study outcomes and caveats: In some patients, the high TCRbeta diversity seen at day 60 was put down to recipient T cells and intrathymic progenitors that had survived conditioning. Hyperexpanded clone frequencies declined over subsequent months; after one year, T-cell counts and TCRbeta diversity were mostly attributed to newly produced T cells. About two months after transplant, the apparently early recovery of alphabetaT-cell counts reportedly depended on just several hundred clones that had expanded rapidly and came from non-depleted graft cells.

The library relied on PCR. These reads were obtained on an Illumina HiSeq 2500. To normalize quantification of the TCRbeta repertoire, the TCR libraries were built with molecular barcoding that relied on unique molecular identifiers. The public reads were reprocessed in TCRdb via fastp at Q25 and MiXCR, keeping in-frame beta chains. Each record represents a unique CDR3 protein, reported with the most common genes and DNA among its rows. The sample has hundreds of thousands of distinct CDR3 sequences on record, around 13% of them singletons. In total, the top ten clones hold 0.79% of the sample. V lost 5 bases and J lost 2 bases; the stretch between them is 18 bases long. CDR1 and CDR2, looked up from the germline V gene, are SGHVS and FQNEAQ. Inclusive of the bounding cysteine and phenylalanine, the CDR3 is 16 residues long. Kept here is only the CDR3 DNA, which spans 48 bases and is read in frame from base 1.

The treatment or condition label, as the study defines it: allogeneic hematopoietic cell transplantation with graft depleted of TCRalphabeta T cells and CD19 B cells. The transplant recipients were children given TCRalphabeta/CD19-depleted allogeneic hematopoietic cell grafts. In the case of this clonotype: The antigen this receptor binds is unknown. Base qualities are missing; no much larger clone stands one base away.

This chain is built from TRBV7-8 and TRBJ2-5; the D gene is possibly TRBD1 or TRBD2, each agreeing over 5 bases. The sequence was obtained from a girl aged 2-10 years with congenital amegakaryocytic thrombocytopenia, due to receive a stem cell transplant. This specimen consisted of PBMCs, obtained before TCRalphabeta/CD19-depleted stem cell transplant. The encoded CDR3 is CASSGEIGGRQETQYF. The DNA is TGTGCCAGCAGCGGAGAGATTGGGGGTCGGCAAGAGACCCAGTACTTC.